One sample yielded the 26 T cell receptor beta chains listed below, sequenced in a study of T cell changes during pregnancy in multiple sclerosis. The data were produced by immunoSEQ multiplex PCR, yet TCRdb's version contains in-frame clones alone and is incomplete. The repertoire holds 50,000 to 65,000 clones, 70% to 90% seen once, with approximately 2% in the top ten. Material: peripheral blood, obtained after pregnancy. The source is a female donor with multiple sclerosis, enrolled in a pregnancy study.

The rearrangement links TRBV11-2 to TRBJ2-1; 9 positions agree with TRBD2. Germline V CDR1 and CDR2: SGHAT, FQNNGV. This CDR3 region has 17 residues. V was pared by 7 bases and J by 0 bases, with 10 bases of the junction left unmatched. The CDR3 protein is CASTLYSGGPSYNEQFF. The CDR3 nucleotides read TGTGCCAGCACCTTGTATAGCGGGGGACCCTCCTACAATGAGCAGTTCTTC.

The chain employs TRBV29-1 and TRBJ1-4; D gene uncertain. Germline CDR1 is SQVTM and CDR2 is ANQGSEA. Deletions cut 3 bases from V and 6 bases from J, with 11 bases between. CDR3 length equals 13 residues. The CDR3 loop reads CSVELRGYEKLFF. DNA of the CDR3: TGCAGCGTTGAGTTACGGGGTTATGAAAAACTGTTTTTT.

The CDR3 region is CASSIHRGVGTEAFF. CDR3 nucleotide sequence: TGTGCCAGCAGCATTCACAGGGGAGTGGGCACTGAAGCTTTCTTT. This chain connects TRBV5-4 to TRBJ1-1; 7 bases map to TRBD1. V shed 4 bases and J 4 bases; nucleotides not matched to a gene: 10. Per germline, CDR1 SGHNT and CDR2 YYREEE (reference sequence). This CDR3 has 15 amino acids.

The V call is TRBV10-3, the J call TRBJ1-1; 9 bases match TRBD1. CDR1 is ENHRY, CDR2 SYGVKD, per germline. The V gene end was trimmed by 6 bases and the J gene end by 5 bases; junction bases not matched to a gene: 10. CDR3 length: 15 amino acids. The CDR3 bases are TGTGCCATCAGACCCACAGGGGGCGTAGGGACTGAAGCTTTCTTT. Encoded protein: CAIRPTGGVGTEAFF.

The rearrangement joins TRBV6-1 to TRBJ2-1, with a tentative D call TRBD1 (6 bases). Germline V gene sequence: CDR1 MNHNS, CDR2 SASEGT. The V and J ends lost 7 bases and 3 bases respectively, with 16 bases between them. This CDR3 comprises 15 residues. The CDR3 DNA reads as TGTGCCAGCATCCAGGGGCCCCGATACTACAATGAGCAGTTCTTC. It specifies CASIQGPRYYNEQFF.

This clone was observed once. The chain couples TRBV11-2 to TRBJ2-7; D not certain. The V end was cut by 0 bases, the J end by 7 bases, with 19 bases between. Germline loops: CDR1 SGHAT, CDR2 FQNNGV. CDR3 length: 16 amino acids. The CDR3 here is CASSLDFRGLSREQYF. In nucleotides, the CDR3 is TGTGCCAGCAGCTTAGATTTTCGCGGCCTTTCCCGGGAGCAGTACTTC.

The CDR3: CASSPLRPGQSHATQYF. The CDR3 DNA is TGTGCCAGCTCACCCCTTCGACCGGGACAGAGCCACGCGACCCAGTACTTC. The rearrangement joins TRBV18 to TRBJ2-5, with TRBD1 matching 7 bases. The CDR3 runs 17 residues. Trimming at V came to 3 bases and at J to 7 bases, leaving 17 bases not matched to a gene. Germline CDR1 and CDR2: KGHSH and LQKENI.

The CDR3 here is CASSVGQYGYTF. CDR3 nucleotide sequence: TGTGCCAGCAGTGTTGGACAGTACGGCTACACCTTC. V and J are TRBV2 and TRBJ1-2; D possibly corresponds to TRBD1 (6 bases). Germline V lookup: CDR1 SNHLY, CDR2 FYNNEI. CDR3 length: 12 amino acids. Trimming took 4 bases from V and 8 from J, leaving 11 bases between them.

This clone was observed a handful of times. This chain links TRBV25-1 with TRBJ2-3; 9 bases map to TRBD2. V was pared by 3 bases and J by 2 bases, with 9 bases of the junction left unmatched. The germline gives CDR1 MGHDK, CDR2 SYGVNS. The CDR3 consists of 17 residues. CDR3 region: CASSDPSTSGPTDTQYF. The CDR3 DNA is TGTGCCAGCAGTGACCCCTCGACTAGCGGACCCACAGATACGCAGTATTTT.

Only one count was recorded for this clone. The chain links TRBV14 to TRBJ2-5, with D possibly TRBD2 on 5 matching bases. This CDR3 is built from 13 residues. The germline V gene has CDR1 SGHDN and CDR2 FVKESK. Between the trimmed V and J ends, which lost 4 bases and 7 bases, there was a span of 13 bases. CDR3 coding DNA: TGTGCCAGCAGCCTAAGGAGAGGAGGGACCCAGTACTTC. This translates into CASSLRRGGTQYF.

The rearrangement uses TRBV6-1 and TRBJ1-4; no definite D call. This CDR3 spans 13 amino acids. Looked up from germline, CDR1 is MNHNS and CDR2 is SASEGT. Trimming cost V 7 bases and J 6 bases, with 12 bases left between them. The CDR3 sequence is CASTEGVDEKLFF. As DNA, the CDR3 is TGTGCCAGCACCGAGGGCGTCGATGAAAAACTGTTTTTT.

This clone has only one observation. The chain is built from TRBV29-1 and TRBJ1-5; 9 bases match TRBD1. Germline V gene data show CDR1 as SQVTM and CDR2 as ANQGSEA. The V gene end was trimmed by 7 bases and the J gene end by 1 base; junction bases not matched to a gene: 5. This CDR3 is built from 14 residues. CDR3 in DNA: TGCAGCGCCTCACAGGGGGCGAGCAATCAGCCCCAGCATTTT. Protein product: CSASQGASNQPQHF.

The chain is built from TRBV7-9 and TRBJ2-1, with D possibly TRBD2 on 6 matching bases. This CDR3 has 14 amino acids. The germline V gene encodes CDR1 SEHNR and CDR2 FQNEAQ (reference sequence). V was pared by 4 bases and J by 8 bases, with 15 bases between. The chain's CDR3 is CASSYGSRRDEQFF. CDR3 DNA: TGTGCCAGCAGCTACGGGAGCAGGCGCGATGAGCAGTTCTTC. Based on the CDR3 plus reference TRBV7-9 and TRBJ2-1, the full variable domain is DTGVSQNPRHKITKRGQNVTFRCDPISEHNRLYWYRQTLGQGPEFLTYFQNEAQLEKSRLLSDRFSAERPKGSFSTLEIQRTEQGDSAMYLCASSYGSRRDEQFFGPGTRLTVL.

This clone was counted once. In the same sample, other DNA sequences code for this CDR3. The genes are TRBV6-5 and TRBJ2-2; 10 nucleotides agree with TRBD1. The germline gives CDR1 MNHEY, CDR2 SVGAGI. The CDR3 sequence is 15 residues long. Germline trimming cut 5 bases from V and 3 bases from J; bases unmatched to any gene: 3. CDR3 nucleotide sequence: TGTGCCAGCAGTCCCGGGACAGGGGACACCGGGGAGCTGTTTTTT. It encodes CASSPGTGDTGELFF.

The chain's CDR3 is CASSLGTAKETQYF. DNA of the CDR3: TGTGCCAGCAGCTTAGGGACAGCCAAAGAGACCCAGTACTTC. This rearrangement joins TRBV7-9 to TRBJ2-5; weak D call: TRBD1 (6 bases). With 1 base removed from V and 3 bases from J, the gap between germline ends came to 9 bases. The CDR3 loop spans 14 amino acids. Germline V gene sequence: CDR1 SEHNR, CDR2 FQNEAQ (reference sequence).

The V gene is TRBV6-6, the J gene TRBJ2-5; weak D call: TRBD2 (6 bases). Trimming took 8 bases from V and 1 from J, leaving 14 bases between them. Germline loops: CDR1 MNHNY, CDR2 SVGAGI (reference sequence). The CDR3 has 14 amino acids. CDR3 sequence reads: CASQFSGPQETQYF. CDR3 sequence (DNA): TGTGCCAGCCAATTTAGCGGCCCCCAAGAGACCCAGTACTTC.

The V call is TRBV5-1, the J call TRBJ2-7; D is unresolved. V dropped 1 base and J dropped 0 bases, with 11 bases sitting between them. The CDR3 totals 15 residues. Germline values: CDR1 SGHRS, CDR2 YFSETQ. The DNA for the CDR3 is TGCGCCAGCAGCTTGTCGACACTTAACTCCTACGAGCAGTACTTC. As protein: CASSLSTLNSYEQYF.

As for this clone: This CDR3 is also generated by other DNA sequences in the sample. The chain is built from TRBV19 and TRBJ1-6; 7 bases agree with TRBD1. This CDR3 is 14 amino acids long. With 5 bases clipped from V and 7 bases from J, the junction kept 5 bases outside the gene matches. Germline V lookup: CDR1 LNHDA, CDR2 SQIVND (reference sequence). The DNA of the CDR3 is TGTGCCAGTAGTCCGGGCAGGGGGAATTCACCCCTCCACTTT. Its protein is CASSPGRGNSPLHF. Full variable domain (missing parts from reference TRBV19 and TRBJ1-6): DGGITQSPKYLFRKEGQNVTLSCEQNLNHDAMYWYRQDPGQGLRLIYYSQIVNDFQKGDIAEGYSVSREKKESFPLTVTSAQKNPTAFYLCASSPGRGNSPLHFGNGTRLTVT.

CDR3 DNA sequence: TGTGCCAGCTCATGGACAGAAAACTATGGCTACACCTTC. Protein sequence: CASSWTENYGYTF. V is TRBV18 and J is TRBJ1-2; D is perhaps TRBD1 (6 bases). Germline lookup yields CDR1 KGHSH and CDR2 LQKENI. The V gene lost 5 bases and the J gene lost 2 bases, with 9 bases spanning the gap. The CDR3 consists of 13 residues.

This clone appeared once. CDR3 nucleotides: TGTGCCAGCAGCGCGATCGCGGTAGATACGCAGTATTTT. Translation: CASSAIAVDTQYF. This chain joins TRBV9 and TRBJ2-3, with D unresolved. CDR1 and CDR2 from the germline V gene are SGDLS and YYNGEE. This CDR3 is 13 amino acids long. V was pared by 3 bases and J by 5 bases, with 10 bases between.

This clone was seen more than once but under ten times. The rearrangement joins TRBV5-4 to TRBJ1-1, with D perhaps TRBD1 (6 bases). The CDR3 is 14 amino acids. Trimming took off 4 bases at V and 4 bases at J, with 14 bases between the two ends. In germline, CDR1 is SGHNT, CDR2 YYREEE (reference sequence). The CDR3 bases are TGTGCCAGCAGCATCACAGGGAGGGTCACTGAAGCTTTCTTT. It codes for CASSITGRVTEAFF.

The table lists this clone with a count of one. The gene calls are TRBV5-1 and TRBJ2-1; tentatively, D is TRBD1 (7 bases). V lost 2 bases and J lost 4, with 13 bases in between. Looked up from germline, CDR1 is SGHRS and CDR2 is YFSETQ. The CDR3 extends over 15 amino acids. The CDR3 bases are TGCGCCAGCAGCTTTATCCAGGGGGGTTACAATGAGCAGTTCTTC. This sequence encodes CASSFIQGGYNEQFF.

The chain combines TRBV5-4 with TRBJ2-6, with 10 positions matching TRBD1. The germline gives CDR1 SGHNT, CDR2 YYREEE (reference sequence). With V trimmed by 4 bases and J by 4 bases, 5 bases remained unmatched. This CDR3 is built from 16 residues. The CDR3 sequence: CASSVGQGLGANVLTF. For the CDR3, the DNA is TGTGCCAGCAGCGTGGGACAGGGGCTCGGGGCCAACGTCCTGACTTTC.

The chain has TRBV18 and TRBJ2-1; TRBD1 aligns across 8 bases. This CDR3 is built from 13 residues. With V trimmed by 6 bases and J by 8 bases, 6 bases remained unmatched. Per the germline V gene, CDR1 is KGHSH and CDR2 is LQKENI. The CDR3 DNA follows: TGTGCCAGCTCCCCAGGGGGCCGGGATGAGCAGTTCTTC. Its protein is CASSPGGRDEQFF.

This chain links TRBV2 with TRBJ2-7; 10 bases are a match to TRBD1. The germline V gene encodes CDR1 SNHLY and CDR2 FYNNEI. J lost 5 bases, V lost 3 bases, and 7 bases had no gene match. The CDR3 has 15 amino acids. The CDR3, as DNA: TGTGCCAGCAGTGACTGGGACAGGGGCATAGACGAGCAGTACTTC. It yields the protein CASSDWDRGIDEQYF.

The V call is TRBV6-5, the J call TRBJ1-2; TRBD1 aligns across 7 bases. The length of the CDR3 is 15 residues. Germline V lookup: CDR1 MNHEY, CDR2 SVGAGI. V lost 4 bases and J lost 5; bases outside the gene matches: 10. CDR3: CASSWPDRSAYGYTF. As DNA, the CDR3 is TGTGCCAGCAGTTGGCCGGACAGGTCGGCTTATGGCTACACCTTC.